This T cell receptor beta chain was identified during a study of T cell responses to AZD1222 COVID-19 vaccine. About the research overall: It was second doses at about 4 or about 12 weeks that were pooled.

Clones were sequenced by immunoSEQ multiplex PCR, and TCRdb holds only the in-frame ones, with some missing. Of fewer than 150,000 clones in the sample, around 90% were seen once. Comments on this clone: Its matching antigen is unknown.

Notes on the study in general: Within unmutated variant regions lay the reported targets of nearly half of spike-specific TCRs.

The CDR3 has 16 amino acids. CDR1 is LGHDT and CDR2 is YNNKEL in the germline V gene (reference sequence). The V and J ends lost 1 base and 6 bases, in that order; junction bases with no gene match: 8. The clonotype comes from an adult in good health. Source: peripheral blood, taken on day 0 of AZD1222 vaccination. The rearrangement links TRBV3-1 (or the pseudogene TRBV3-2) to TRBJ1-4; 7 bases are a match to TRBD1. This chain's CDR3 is CASSQGPFGTDEKLFF. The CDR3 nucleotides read TGTGCCAGCAGCCAAGGACCATTCGGGACAGATGAAAAACTGTTTTTT.